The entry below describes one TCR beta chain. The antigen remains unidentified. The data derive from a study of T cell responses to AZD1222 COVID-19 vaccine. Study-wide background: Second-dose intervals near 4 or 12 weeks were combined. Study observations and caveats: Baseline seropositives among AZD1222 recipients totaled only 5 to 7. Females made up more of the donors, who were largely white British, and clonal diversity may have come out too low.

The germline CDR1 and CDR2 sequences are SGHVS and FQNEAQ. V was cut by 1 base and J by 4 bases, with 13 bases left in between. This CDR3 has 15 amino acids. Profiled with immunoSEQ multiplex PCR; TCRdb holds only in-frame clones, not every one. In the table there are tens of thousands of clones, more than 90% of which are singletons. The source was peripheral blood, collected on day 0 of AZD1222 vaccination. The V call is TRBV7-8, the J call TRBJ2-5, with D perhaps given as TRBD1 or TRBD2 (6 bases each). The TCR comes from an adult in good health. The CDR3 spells CASSLEQGGGETQYF. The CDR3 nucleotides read TGTGCCAGCAGCTTAGAACAGGGAGGAGGAGAGACCCAGTACTTC. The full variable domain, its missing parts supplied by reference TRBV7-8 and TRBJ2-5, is GAGVSQSPRYKVAKRGQDVALRCDPISGHVSLFWYQQALGQGPEFLTYFQNEAQLDKSGLPSDRFFAERPEGSVSTLKIQRTQQEDSAVYLCASSLEQGGGETQYFGPGTRLLVL.